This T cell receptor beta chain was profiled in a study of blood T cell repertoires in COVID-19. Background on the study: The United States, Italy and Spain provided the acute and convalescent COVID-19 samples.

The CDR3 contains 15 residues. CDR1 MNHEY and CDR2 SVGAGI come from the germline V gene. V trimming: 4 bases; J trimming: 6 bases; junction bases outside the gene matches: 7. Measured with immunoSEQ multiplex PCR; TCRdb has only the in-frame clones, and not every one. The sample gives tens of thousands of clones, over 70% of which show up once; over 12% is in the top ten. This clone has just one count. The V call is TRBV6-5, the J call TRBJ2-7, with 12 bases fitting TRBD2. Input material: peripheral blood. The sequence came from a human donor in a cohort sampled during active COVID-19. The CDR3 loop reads CASSSLAGGNSEQYF. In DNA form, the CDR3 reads TGTGCCAGCAGTTCTCTAGCGGGAGGGAATAGCGAGCAGTACTTC.